The T cell receptor beta chain described here comes from a study of OX40 agonist ivuxolimab in advanced cancers. About the study: Cancers in dose escalation were hepatocellular, melanoma, renal cell and head and neck.

The CDR3 spans 15 residues. Deletions cut 0 bases from V and 10 bases from J, with 17 bases between. Germline V gene data show CDR1 as SGHVS and CDR2 as FQNEAQ. Patients were ineligible given autoimmune disease history or systemic immunosuppression. Only in-frame clones appear in the TCRdb table, and some are missing; sequencing was by immunoSEQ multiplex PCR. Seen here are roughly 74,000 clones, less than 90% observed once, and the top ten hold around 2.1%. The starting material was CD4+ or CD8+ T cells sorted from blood, obtained in a trial of the OX40 agonist ivuxolimab. This clonotype was sampled from an adult with an advanced solid tumor such as melanoma, head and neck, liver or kidney cancer. The rearrangement links TRBV7-8 to TRBJ2-3; possible D gene TRBD2, 6 bases. Here the CDR3 reads CASSLALLLGGSQYF. In DNA, the CDR3 is TGTGCCAGCAGCTTAGCCCTTTTGTTGGGAGGATCGCAGTATTTT.